The 17 T cell receptor beta chains below come from one sample, sequenced in a study of cytomegalovirus exposure and HLA in healthy donors. Use of 60 Vbeta and 13 Jbeta primers characterized the PCR. Assay used: immunoSEQ multiplex PCR; TCRdb lists only in-frame clones, some missing. The ten top clones account for about 1%, within a sample of about 50,000 clones. The sequenced sample consisted of PBMCs. These receptors all stem from a woman in her forties in good health and CMV-seronegative.

The chain employs TRBV28 and TRBJ1-2; D unclear. The germline gives CDR1 MDHEN, CDR2 SYDVKM. The germline V and J ends were trimmed by 7 bases and 8 bases, with 23 bases remaining between them. The CDR3 runs 15 residues. The DNA for the CDR3 is TGTGCCAGCACCGCTATGGAGGATCTCGGTAGGGGCTACACCTTC. This translates into CASTAMEDLGRGYTF.

The rearrangement joins TRBV7-2 to TRBJ2-7; TRBD1 aligns across 7 bases. The CDR3 length is 15 residues. The junction had 5 bases not matched to a gene; V was cut back by 1 base and J by 2 bases. CDR1 is SGHTA, CDR2 FQGNSA, per germline. As DNA, the CDR3 is TGTGCCAGCAGCTTAGGACAGGGCCGCACCTACGAGCAGTACTTC. This translates into CASSLGQGRTYEQYF.

CDR3 nucleotides: TGTGCCAGCAGTTTAGGGATGACAGGGGGCGCGAGGTATGGCTACACCTTC. Translation: CASSLGMTGGARYGYTF. This chain connects TRBV28 to TRBJ1-2, with 10 bases matching TRBD1. The junction had 11 bases not matched to a gene; V was cut back by 2 bases and J by 5 bases. In germline, CDR1 is MDHEN, CDR2 SYDVKM. The CDR3 covers 17 residues.

The chain joins TRBV5-1 to TRBJ2-7, with D possibly TRBD1 on 5 matching bases. In germline, CDR1 is SGHRS, CDR2 YFSETQ. The length of the CDR3 is 14 residues. With 3 bases removed from V and 2 bases from J, the gap between germline ends came to 12 bases. CDR3 sequence: CASSSENRPYEQYF. The CDR3 DNA reads as TGCGCCAGCAGCTCGGAAAACAGGCCCTACGAGCAGTACTTC. The whole variable domain, remainder taken from reference TRBV5-1 and TRBJ2-7, is KAGVTQTPRYLIKTRGQQVTLSCSPISGHRSVSWYQQTPGQGLQFLFEYFSETQRNKGNFPGRFSGRQFSNSRSEMNVSTLELGDSALYLCASSSENRPYEQYFGPGTRLTVT.

The genes are TRBV19 and TRBJ2-5; D not resolved. This CDR3 contains 13 residues. With 1 base removed from V and 5 bases from J, the gap between germline ends came to 8 bases. CDR1 and CDR2 from the germline V gene are LNHDA and SQIVND (reference sequence). The CDR3 here is CASSIVRWETQYF. The CDR3 DNA sequence: TGTGCCAGTAGTATAGTTCGGTGGGAGACCCAGTACTTC.

The chain has TRBV10-3 and TRBJ1-2; 10 positions match TRBD1. The CDR3 sequence is 17 residues long. Germline V CDR1 and CDR2: ENHRY, SYGVKD. With 0 bases clipped from V and 1 base from J, the junction kept 5 bases outside the gene matches. CDR3 in DNA: TGTGCCATCAGTGAGTCCCGTGGGGACAGGGGTAACTATGGCTACACCTTC. Translated, it gives CAISESRGDRGNYGYTF.

The V gene is TRBV6-5, the J gene TRBJ2-3; D uncertain. Germline V gene sequence: CDR1 MNHEY, CDR2 SVGAGI. The CDR3 runs 15 residues. V was pared by 6 bases and J by 2 bases, with 15 bases between. DNA for the CDR3: TGTGCCAGCAGGAAGAACAGATTCTACACAGATACGCAGTATTTT. Translating it yields CASRKNRFYTDTQYF.

The chain employs TRBV6-5 and TRBJ2-2; 10 bases align to TRBD1. This CDR3 is 16 amino acids long. Germline CDR1 reads MNHEY; CDR2 reads SVGAGI. V shed 4 bases and J 4 bases; nucleotides not matched to a gene: 6. CDR3: CASSLTGGPSTGELFF. The CDR3 DNA sequence: TGTGCCAGCAGTTTGACAGGGGGCCCTAGCACCGGGGAGCTGTTTTTT.

The chain is built from TRBV7-6 and TRBJ2-7; tentatively, D is TRBD1 (6 bases). Looked up from germline, CDR1 is SGHVS and CDR2 is FNYEAQ. The CDR3 runs to 15 residues. V was trimmed by 4 bases and J by 6 bases, leaving 19 bases between them. The DNA for the CDR3 is TGTGCCAGCAGCTCACCTGAACAGGGAACCGGCGAGCAGTACTTC. Translating it yields CASSSPEQGTGEQYF.

V is TRBV4-3 and J is TRBJ1-2, with TRBD1 matching 8 bases. The germline V gene encodes CDR1 LGHNA and CDR2 YSLEER. V lost 0 bases, J lost 4 bases, and 7 bases stayed unmatched. This CDR3 contains 16 residues. CDR3: CASSQDFQGAGYGYTF. The CDR3 DNA is TGCGCCAGCAGCCAAGATTTCCAGGGGGCGGGCTATGGCTACACCTTC.

J is TRBJ2-5 and V is TRBV30; the D gene is possibly TRBD1 (6 bases). This CDR3 has 15 residues. Germline CDR1 and CDR2: GTSNPN and SVGIG (reference sequence). With 1 base removed from V and 1 base from J, the gap between germline ends came to 13 bases. The CDR3 nucleotides are TGTGCCTGGAGTGCTACAGGGCCCCTCCAAGAGACCCAGTACTTC. It encodes CAWSATGPLQETQYF.

The gene calls are TRBV28 and TRBJ2-7; 10 nucleotides match TRBD2. Germline-derived CDR1 and CDR2 are MDHEN and SYDVKM. With 5 bases clipped from V and 12 bases from J, the junction kept 16 bases outside the gene matches. The CDR3 sequence is 15 residues long. For the CDR3, the DNA is TGTGCCAGCAGTCTTGAGCGGGAGGGCGACCTACGACGGTACTTC. Translated: CASSLEREGDLRRYF.

V is TRBV6-6 and J is TRBJ1-2; D is ambiguous. The length of the CDR3 is 14 residues. Germline-derived CDR1 and CDR2 are MNHNY and SVGAGI (reference sequence). Trimming left V 6 bases short and J 4 bases short, with 15 bases between. DNA for the CDR3: TGTGCCAGCAGCCGGGATCCCGGGTCCTATGGCTACACCTTC. It specifies CASSRDPGSYGYTF.

V is TRBV11-2 and J is TRBJ2-7; 14 bases map to TRBD2. V shed 10 bases, J shed 5 bases, and the junction held 22 bases outside the gene matches. The CDR3 runs to 19 residues. Germline-derived CDR1 and CDR2 are SGHAT and FQNNGV. The CDR3 DNA reads as TGTGCCACCTCGGATATAACCGGGACTAGCGGGAGAGGAGGAGACGAGCAGTACTTC. It yields the protein CATSDITGTSGRGGDEQYF.

The chain recombines TRBV5-4 with TRBJ1-2; 7 bases line up with TRBD1. Trimming at V came to 3 bases and at J to 5 bases, leaving 13 bases not matched to a gene. The CDR3 length is 16 residues. Germline lookup yields CDR1 SGHNT and CDR2 YYREEE (reference sequence). In DNA, the CDR3 is TGTGCCAGCAGCTCGTCCGGGACAGCCTCATATTATGGCTACACCTTC. Its protein is CASSSSGTASYYGYTF.

The genes are TRBV7-8 and TRBJ2-7, with D possibly TRBD2 on 7 matching bases. Per the germline V gene, CDR1 is SGHVS and CDR2 is FQNEAQ. Trimming shortened V by 5 bases and J by 2 bases, and 13 bases separated the two germline ends. The CDR3 is 14 residues long. The CDR3 loop is CASSAGGRAYEQYF. In DNA, the CDR3 is TGTGCCAGCAGCGCCGGGGGGCGAGCCTACGAGCAGTACTTC.

The chain couples TRBV6-6 to TRBJ2-7; tentatively, D is TRBD2 (6 bases). The germline V and J ends were trimmed by 2 bases and 3 bases, with 17 bases remaining between them. This CDR3 has 16 amino acids. CDR1 is MNHNY and CDR2 is SVGAGI in the germline V gene (reference sequence). CDR3 bases: TGTGCCAGCAGTTACCCTCAAGGAGGGACGGTCTACGAGCAGTACTTC. This translates into CASSYPQGGTVYEQYF.